These 5 T cell receptor beta chains were sequenced from one sample in a study of blood T cells in healthy people across ages. For the second PCR, which ran for about 6 to 11 cycles, a sample-barcoded 5' primer and a J-beta primer mix were used. TCRdb re-analysed the 5' RACE reads in MiXCR, keeping a single row per CDR3 protein. The sample gives approximately 1.5 million distinct CDR3 sequences, 34% of which show up once; around 11% is in the top ten. Source material: blood. All receptors derive from a woman aged 25 to 39 in good health.

This sequence joins TRBV20-1 and TRBJ2-3; 8 positions match TRBD2. Trimming removed 6 bases from V and 2 bases from J; junction bases left unmatched: 10. The CDR3 is made up of 15 amino acids. Germline assignment: CDR1 DFQATT and CDR2 SNEGSKA (reference sequence). CDR3 sequence: CSANRVAGPTDTQYF. CDR3 coding DNA: TGCAGTGCCAATCGGGTAGCGGGACCCACAGATACGCAGTATTTT.

V and J are TRBV5-1 and TRBJ2-7, with D possibly matching TRBD1 (6 bases). This CDR3 region has 15 residues. Germline values: CDR1 SGHRS, CDR2 YFSETQ. V was trimmed by 3 bases and J by 6 bases, leaving 19 bases between them. The CDR3: CASSSAGQGSPEQYF. The CDR3 DNA is TGCGCCAGCAGCTCGGCTGGGCAGGGGTCCCCCGAGCAGTACTTC.

This chain uses TRBV27 with TRBJ1-1; TRBD1 is a possible D gene (6 bases). V was shortened by 4 bases and J by 3 bases, with 15 bases between the two germline ends. The CDR3 runs to 15 residues. The germline CDR1 and CDR2 sequences are MNHEY and SMNVEV (reference sequence). CDR3 region: CASSSYQGRDTEAFF. The CDR3 nucleotides are TGTGCCAGCAGTTCTTATCAGGGGCGAGACACTGAAGCTTTCTTT.

Turning to this clonotype: A much larger clone sits a single nucleotide away, making a read error possible. The V gene is TRBV12-3 or TRBV12-4, the J gene TRBJ2-5; 11 nucleotides agree with TRBD1. The CDR3 is made up of 14 amino acids. V dropped 4 bases and J dropped 11; count of bases not matched to a gene: 9. CDR3 region: CASSSDRGLYGQYF. CDR3 bases: TGTGCCAGCAGTTCGGACAGGGGGCTGTACGGGCAGTACTTC.

This clonotype appeared many times. V gene TRBV6-6 combines with J gene TRBJ2-5; D possibly corresponds to TRBD2 (5 bases). The germline V gene has CDR1 MNHNY and CDR2 SVGAGI (reference sequence). The CDR3 runs to 14 residues. With 4 bases removed from V and 5 bases from J, the gap between germline ends came to 14 bases. The CDR3 is CASSSRRGGETQYF. The CDR3 bases are TGTGCCAGCAGTTCTCGACGGGGTGGGGAGACCCAGTACTTC.